Following are 15 T cell receptor beta chains from one sample sequenced in a study of T cell responses to AZD1222 COVID-19 vaccine. Assay used: immunoSEQ multiplex PCR; TCRdb lists only in-frame clones, some missing. The sample holds roughly 130,000 clones, approximately 90% seen once. The source material was peripheral blood, sampled on day 0 of AZD1222 vaccination. These receptor sequences come from an adult in good health.

This clone was observed a few times. The chain is built from TRBV4-3 and TRBJ1-6; D is uncertain. V was pared by 0 bases and J by 9 bases, with 18 bases between. The CDR3 is 17 amino acids. CDR1 is LGHNA and CDR2 is YSLEER in the germline V gene. The CDR3 spells CASSQDTKTAWGSPLHF. The CDR3 nucleotides read TGCGCCAGCAGCCAAGATACAAAGACGGCCTGGGGTTCACCCCTCCACTTT.

The genes are TRBV7-8 and TRBJ2-7, with D maybe TRBD1 (6 bases). Per the germline V gene, CDR1 is SGHVS and CDR2 is FQNEAQ. V was cut by 3 bases and J by 3 bases, with 12 bases left in between. The CDR3 totals 14 residues. The chain's CDR3 is CASSLGDTIYEQYF. The CDR3 bases are TGTGCCAGCAGCTTGGGGGACACGATCTACGAGCAGTACTTC.

The genes are TRBV2 and TRBJ1-2; D is unclear. CDR1 SNHLY and CDR2 FYNNEI come from the germline V gene. The V end lost 6 bases, the J end lost 0 bases, and 11 bases lay between the germline ends. The CDR3 totals 14 residues. The CDR3 DNA reads TGTGCCAGCAGACGCGCTCCAACTAACTATGGCTACACCTTC. Translated, it gives CASRRAPTNYGYTF.

The chain carries TRBV6-5 and TRBJ1-2, with 8 bases identical to TRBD1. The V and J ends lost 6 bases and 4 bases, in that order; junction bases with no gene match: 4. This CDR3 spans 13 amino acids. Per germline, CDR1 MNHEY and CDR2 SVGAGI. The CDR3 reads CASRRQGSYGYTF. CDR3 bases: TGTGCCAGCAGAAGACAGGGGAGCTATGGCTACACCTTC.

This clone has just a few counts. The V call is TRBV27, the J call TRBJ2-7; the match to TRBD2 covers 8 bases. The V gene end was trimmed by 5 bases and the J gene end by 5 bases; junction bases not matched to a gene: 11. The CDR3 loop spans 15 amino acids. CDR1 MNHEY and CDR2 SMNVEV come from the germline V gene (reference sequence). The CDR3 protein is CASSHRTSWANEQYF. CDR3 coding DNA: TGTGCCAGCAGTCACCGGACTAGCTGGGCGAACGAGCAGTACTTC.

The chain carries TRBV5-5 and TRBJ2-7; D unclear. Trimming removed 1 base from V and 0 bases from J, with 20 bases in between. Germline V CDR1 and CDR2: SGHKS, YYEKEE (reference sequence). This CDR3 spans 18 amino acids. The CDR3 DNA sequence: TGTGCCAGCAGCTTGAGACTGTACGACCATTACAGCTCCTACGAGCAGTACTTC. It codes for CASSLRLYDHYSSYEQYF.

This clone was recorded at least ten times. CDR3 amino acids: CASSQEPLGAYEQYF. The CDR3 DNA sequence: TGCGCCAGCAGCCAAGAACCCCTCGGGGCCTACGAGCAGTACTTC. The genes are TRBV4-3 and TRBJ2-7; TRBD2 is a possible D gene (5 bases). Germline loops: CDR1 LGHNA, CDR2 YSLEER. This CDR3 contains 15 residues. V dropped 0 bases and J dropped 2 bases, with 11 bases sitting between them.

The chain carries TRBV28 and TRBJ2-7, with a weak D call TRBD2 (6 bases). CDR3 length: 14 amino acids. Germline lookup yields CDR1 MDHEN and CDR2 SYDVKM. V lost 1 base and J lost 2, with 9 bases in between. The CDR3 DNA reads as TGTGCCAGCAGTTTATATAGCGGAGCCTACGAGCAGTACTTC. It encodes CASSLYSGAYEQYF.

J is TRBJ2-7 and V is TRBV25-1; 7 bases align to TRBD2. In germline, CDR1 is MGHDK, CDR2 SYGVNS. CDR3 length equals 15 residues. Losses at the gene ends were 3 bases for V and 2 bases for J; bases not matched to a gene: 7. The CDR3 DNA reads as TGTGCCAGCAGTGATCATCTTGGACTAGCCTACGAGCAGTACTTC. Translation: CASSDHLGLAYEQYF.

The rearrangement links TRBV11-1 to TRBJ2-7, with D perhaps matching TRBD1 (5 bases). CDR3 length: 15 amino acids. From germline, CDR1 is SGHAT and CDR2 FQDESV (reference sequence). Between the trimmed V and J ends, which lost 1 base and 1 base, there was a span of 11 bases. The CDR3 DNA sequence: TGTGCCAGCAGCTTAGGCCCGCAGGGATCCTACGAGCAGTACTTC. Its protein product is CASSLGPQGSYEQYF.

The chain is built from TRBV5-1 and TRBJ1-3, with D possibly matching TRBD1 (5 bases). Per germline, CDR1 SGHRS and CDR2 YFSETQ. V was cut by 2 bases and J by 0 bases, with 9 bases left in between. The CDR3 loop spans 15 amino acids. The CDR3 DNA follows: TGCGCCAGCAGCTTCGCAGGGAGCTCTGGAAACACCATATATTTT. Its protein product is CASSFAGSSGNTIYF. Full variable domain (outside the CDR3, taken from reference TRBV5-1 and TRBJ1-3): KAGVTQTPRYLIKTRGQQVTLSCSPISGHRSVSWYQQTPGQGLQFLFEYFSETQRNKGNFPGRFSGRQFSNSRSEMNVSTLELGDSALYLCASSFAGSSGNTIYFGEGSWLTVV.

This clone was observed a few times. The sample carries other DNA sequences with the same CDR3. The chain links TRBV5-1 to TRBJ1-1, with 7 positions matching TRBD1. CDR1 is SGHRS, CDR2 YFSETQ, per germline. The CDR3 extends over 14 amino acids. V was pared by 4 bases and J by 1 base, with 4 bases of the junction left unmatched. The CDR3 loop is CASSPGTANTEAFF. Here the CDR3 DNA reads TGCGCCAGCAGCCCCGGGACAGCGAACACTGAAGCTTTCTTT.

This clone was picked up a small number of times. The junction does not match germline at one end; this may be a read error. The genes are TRBV3-1 (or the pseudogene TRBV3-2) and TRBJ1-4, with TRBD1 as a possible D gene (5 bases). The CDR3 totals 11 residues. Germline loops: CDR1 LGHDT, CDR2 YNNKEL (reference sequence). CDR3 nucleotides: TGTGCCAGCAGCCCCGGGAGGGGACTCCTTTTT. Amino acids: CASSPGRGLLF.

The chain combines TRBV5-4 with TRBJ1-1; 9 bases are a match to TRBD1. The trim removed 0 bases at V and 7 bases at J, leaving 10 bases unmatched. The CDR3 is 16 amino acids. CDR1 SGHNT and CDR2 YYREEE come from the germline V gene (reference sequence). CDR3 protein: CASSLALNRGHGEAFF. CDR3 nucleotides: TGTGCCAGCAGCTTGGCCTTGAACAGGGGGCACGGTGAAGCTTTCTTT. The full variable domain, with the rest looked up from reference TRBV5-4 and TRBJ1-1, is ETGVTQSPTHLIKTRGQQVTLRCSSQSGHNTVSWYQQALGQGPQFIFQYYREEENGRGNFPPRFSGLQFPNYSSELNVNALELDDSALYLCASSLALNRGHGEAFFGQGTRLTVV.

The rearrangement links TRBV4-1 to TRBJ2-3; 11 nucleotides match TRBD2. Unmatched junction bases numbered 13, after V lost 4 bases and J lost 4 bases. Germline assignment: CDR1 MGHRA and CDR2 YSYEKL. The CDR3 extends over 18 amino acids. The CDR3 sequence is CASSLRSGTSGRSDTQYF. In DNA form, the CDR3 reads TGCGCCAGCAGCCTCCGGTCCGGGACTAGCGGACGATCAGATACGCAGTATTTT.